The clone carrying this TCR beta chain was found once. The antigen is not known. This CDR3 region has 15 residues. With V trimmed by 5 bases and J by 6 bases, 11 bases remained unmatched. Germline V gene data show CDR1 as LGHNA and CDR2 as YNFKEQ. The data stem from a study of cytomegalovirus exposure and HLA in healthy donors. The PCR used 60 Vbeta and 13 Jbeta primers. Profiled with immunoSEQ multiplex PCR; TCRdb holds only in-frame clones, not every one. The sample yields a few hundred thousand clones, more than 55% seen once. Study-wide findings and caveats: Among donors in an Asian-associated ancestry cluster, a later analysis reportedly found fewer N-insertions than the approximately 700-donor mean.

This receptor was taken from a female donor in good health and CMV-seronegative. The chain is built from TRBV4-2 and TRBJ1-2; 8 nucleotides align to TRBD1. The specimen was PBMCs. CDR3 nucleotide sequence: TGTGCCAGCAGCAACAAACAGGGGGACGTCGATGGCTACACCTTC. This codes for CASSNKQGDVDGYTF.